One and the same sample provided the 11 T cell receptor beta chains below, sequenced in a study of shared clonotypes between healthy human individuals. The naive CD8 fraction comprised CD45RO-negative cells positively selected for CCR7 and excluded terminally differentiated effector memory CD45RA+ cells. Libraries were prepared by immunoSEQ multiplex PCR; TCRdb keeps only in-frame clonotypes and omits some of them. The table shows roughly 770,000 clones, with around 96% occurring only once. What was sequenced was naive CD8+ T cells sorted from blood. The receptors were gathered from a man aged 25 to 45 in good health.

DNA of the CDR3: TGTGCCAGCAGCTTGTCGGTAGGGTTCAATGAGCAGTTCTTC. Translation gives CASSLSVGFNEQFF. J is TRBJ2-1 and V is TRBV7-6; no definite D call. The CDR3 has 14 amino acids. Deletions cut 3 bases from V and 6 bases from J, with 12 bases between. The germline V gene encodes CDR1 SGHVS and CDR2 FNYEAQ. Based on the CDR3 plus reference TRBV7-6 and TRBJ2-1, the full variable domain is GAGVSQSPRYKVTKRGQDVALRCDPISGHVSLYWYRQALGQGPEFLTYFNYEAQQDKSGLPNDRFSAERPEGSISTLTIQRTEQRDSAMYRCASSLSVGFNEQFFGPGTRLTVL.

V and J are TRBV6-5 and TRBJ2-1; D is unclear. This CDR3 is built from 13 residues. Between the trimmed V and J ends, which lost 2 bases and 3 bases, there was a span of 5 bases. The germline gives CDR1 MNHEY, CDR2 SVGAGI. The CDR3 protein is CASSYNNYNEQFF. The CDR3 coding sequence is TGTGCCAGCAGTTACAACAACTACAATGAGCAGTTCTTC.

The J gene is TRBJ2-7, the V gene TRBV10-2; D ambiguous. Germline CDR1 is WSHSY and CDR2 is SAAADI. Trimming cost V 5 bases and J 0 bases, with 5 bases left between them. The CDR3 contains 12 residues. The CDR3 DNA reads as TGCGCCAGCAGTTGGGGCTCCTACGAGCAGTACTTC. Its translation is CASSWGSYEQYF.

This chain joins TRBV4-2 and TRBJ2-7; D possibly corresponds to TRBD2 (6 bases). Between the trimmed V and J ends, which lost 0 bases and 0 bases, there was a span of 18 bases. This CDR3 spans 18 amino acids. The germline V gene has CDR1 LGHNA and CDR2 YNFKEQ. The CDR3 protein is CASSQDPDSGDFSYEQYF. The CDR3 bases are TGTGCCAGCAGCCAAGATCCTGATAGCGGTGATTTCTCCTACGAGCAGTACTTC.

This sequence joins TRBV4-3 and TRBJ2-7; 9 bases line up with TRBD1. V gave up 1 base and J gave up 4 bases; unmatched junction bases: 8. Germline CDR1 LGHNA, CDR2 YSLEER. The CDR3 has 16 amino acids. The CDR3 nucleotides read TGCGCCAGCAGCCAAGGGTTCGGACAGGGGACGTACGAGCAGTACTTC. Protein: CASSQGFGQGTYEQYF.

J is TRBJ2-1 and V is TRBV7-6; D is undetermined. This CDR3 comprises 13 residues. Trimming shortened V by 1 base and J by 6 bases, and 7 bases separated the two germline ends. CDR1 SGHVS and CDR2 FNYEAQ come from the germline V gene. This CDR3 is CASSLEPFNEQFF. The CDR3 DNA is TGTGCCAGCAGCTTAGAGCCGTTCAATGAGCAGTTCTTC.

This clone was seen a single time. The chain uses TRBV7-6 and TRBJ1-5; D not certain. The CDR3 is 15 residues long. Trimming shortened V by 5 bases and J by 7 bases, and 18 bases separated the two germline ends. The V gene's germline CDR1 is SGHVS and CDR2 FNYEAQ. CDR3 sequence (DNA): TGTGCCAGCAGCCAGCACGGCGCCCCGGGACAGCCCCAGCATTTT. It translates to CASSQHGAPGQPQHF.

The V gene is TRBV5-4, the J gene TRBJ2-1; 8 nucleotides line up with TRBD1. V trimming: 2 bases; J trimming: 7 bases; junction bases outside the gene matches: 5. This CDR3 is built from 14 residues. Germline lookup yields CDR1 SGHNT and CDR2 YYREEE (reference sequence). This chain's CDR3 is CASSFQGAPNEQFF. The CDR3 bases are TGTGCCAGCAGCTTCCAGGGGGCCCCAAATGAGCAGTTCTTC.

This rearrangement joins TRBV6-1 to TRBJ1-1, with D possibly TRBD1 on 6 matching bases. The CDR3 loop spans 15 amino acids. CDR1 is MNHNS, CDR2 SASEGT, per germline. Trimming removed 5 bases at V and 0 bases at J, with 13 bases between. CDR3 in DNA: TGTGCCAGCAGTAGGGTCGGGGACATGAACACTGAAGCTTTCTTT. Translation: CASSRVGDMNTEAFF.

J is TRBJ2-2 and V is TRBV7-3, with D possibly TRBD1 on 5 matching bases. Per the germline V gene, CDR1 is SGHTA and CDR2 is FQGTGA. Trimming removed 5 bases from V and 4 bases from J, with 11 bases in between. The CDR3 spans 14 residues. The DNA for the CDR3 is TGTGCCAGCAGCCCAGTCCAGGGCACCGGGGAGCTGTTTTTT. Protein product: CASSPVQGTGELFF.

The rearrangement uses TRBV30 and TRBJ1-3; D unresolved. This CDR3 is 12 amino acids long. Germline V CDR1 and CDR2: GTSNPN, SVGIG (reference sequence). Trimming removed 4 bases from V and 0 bases from J, with 4 bases in between. CDR3 coding DNA: TGTGCCTGGACAGACTCTGGAAACACCATATATTTT. Protein product: CAWTDSGNTIYF.